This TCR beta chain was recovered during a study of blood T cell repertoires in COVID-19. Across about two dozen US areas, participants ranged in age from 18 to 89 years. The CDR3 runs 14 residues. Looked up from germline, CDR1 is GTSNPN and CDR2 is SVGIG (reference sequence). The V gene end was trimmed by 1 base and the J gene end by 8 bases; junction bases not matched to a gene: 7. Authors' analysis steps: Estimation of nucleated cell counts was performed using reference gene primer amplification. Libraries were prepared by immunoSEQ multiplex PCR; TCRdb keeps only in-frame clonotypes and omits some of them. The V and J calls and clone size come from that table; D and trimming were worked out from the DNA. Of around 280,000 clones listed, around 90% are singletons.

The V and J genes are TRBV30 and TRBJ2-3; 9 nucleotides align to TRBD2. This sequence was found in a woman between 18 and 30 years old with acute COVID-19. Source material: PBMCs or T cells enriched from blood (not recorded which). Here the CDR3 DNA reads TGTGCCTGGAGTGGTCTAGCGGGACTTGGTACGCAGTATTTT. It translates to CAWSGLAGLGTQYF.